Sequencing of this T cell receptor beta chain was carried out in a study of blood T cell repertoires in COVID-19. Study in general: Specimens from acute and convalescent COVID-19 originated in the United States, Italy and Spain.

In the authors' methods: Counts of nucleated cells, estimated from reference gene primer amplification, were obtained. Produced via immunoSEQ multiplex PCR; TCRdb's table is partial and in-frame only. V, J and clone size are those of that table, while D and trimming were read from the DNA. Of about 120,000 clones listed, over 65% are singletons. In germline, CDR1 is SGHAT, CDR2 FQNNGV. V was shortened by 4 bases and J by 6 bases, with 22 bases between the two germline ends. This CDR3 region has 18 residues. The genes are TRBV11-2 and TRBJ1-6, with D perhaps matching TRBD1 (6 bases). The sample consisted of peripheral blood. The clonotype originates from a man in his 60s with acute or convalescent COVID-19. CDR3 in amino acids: CASSSPLAGGHSNSPLHF. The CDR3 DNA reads TGTGCCAGCAGCTCCCCCCTCGCTGGGGGCCATTCTAATTCACCCCTCCACTTT.